The T cell receptor (beta chain) described here comes from a study of post-analysis software for immune sequencing data (dated by TCRdb to 2013 to 2016). As for the study more broadly: Relapsing-remitting, secondary progressive and progressive-relapsing multiple sclerosis were recorded as disease courses, and subtype annotation was lacking for some patients. The patient repertoires were compared against around 11 previously published healthy control repertoires obtained from donors aged 6 to 25 years. A subset of samples was prepared in parallel using single-end sample barcoding, then pooled and co-amplified after Illumina adapter ligation.

The method was PCR. For sequencing, an Illumina HiSeq 2500 was employed. To reduce PCR and sequencing biases, unique molecular identifiers were incorporated into the TCR beta cDNA libraries. Every 1 to 10 million input T cells yielded 500,000 or so cDNA molecules, meaning each molecule approximated one T cell. The patient libraries were prepared and sequenced with the same protocol used for the earlier healthy control dataset. Within a given batch, samples were prepared together, multiplexed and sequenced on the same HiSeq lane. From the authors' description of their analysis: MIGEC was used to process the raw barcoded reads, and molecular identifier groups with only a single read were discarded before consensus assembly and CDR3 extraction. VDJtools was used for post-analysis of the clonotype tables, with diversity normalized by down-sampling every dataset to the smallest sample size. In repertoire overlap clustering, CDR3 amino acid sequences, but not nucleotide sequences, were matched to correct batch-related cross-sample contamination. TCRdb reprocessed the public reads (quality trimming at Q25 with fastp, clone calling with MiXCR) and kept in-frame beta chains. Entries that share a CDR3 protein sequence are merged under the most common genes and DNA. TCRdb, not the original authors, processed these V and J calls. In all, the sample holds some 370,000 distinct CDR3 sequences, and approximately 38% of those were seen once. Around 15% of the sample is in the top ten clones.

Results the study describes overall, beyond this receptor: Patients showed significantly higher frequencies than controls for several TRBV segments, among them TRBV5-6, TRBV5-1 and TRBV20-1. Significantly lower normalized Chao1 diversity was found in multiple sclerosis patients than in controls, suggesting substantial peripheral T-cell clonal expansion. The multiple sclerosis patient group was slightly younger than the control group. Strong co-clustering of samples prepared in the same batch was shown by direct clustering with F measure, prompting a batch-effect correction.

To demonstrate the VDJtools post-analysis software, TCR beta repertoires were profiled from the peripheral blood of roughly 12 young patients with multiple sclerosis. The multiple sclerosis patients were children and adolescents ranging in age from 6 to 15 years. About this clonotype: The antigen it binds to is not known. No qualities accompany the bases; no much larger clone lies one base away.

The germline V gene gives CDR1 as SGHTA and CDR2 as FQGTGA. V and J lose 5 bases and 6 bases, and a span of 17 bases separates them. Inclusive of the bounding cysteine and phenylalanine, the CDR3 is 15 residues long. This entry keeps only the CDR3 DNA: 45 bases, framed from base 1. The chain links TRBV7-3 with TRBJ2-1, and TRBD1 may be the D gene, going by 6 matching bases. The sequence was obtained from a girl between 10 and 17 years old with multiple sclerosis. Sequencing was done on a sample of blood. The CDR3 reads CASSPSDRWGNEQFF. The sequenced DNA is TGTGCCAGCAGCCCATCAGACAGGTGGGGCAATGAGCAGTTCTTC.